The 11 T cell receptor beta chains below all came from one sample that was sequenced in a study of beta chain features in type 1 diabetes. Isolated RNA was reverse transcribed in full, so expressed TCRB transcripts were sequenced. TCRdb's copy holds only in-frame clones and misses some; the assay was immunoSEQ multiplex PCR. The sample has approximately 250,000 clones, about 14% seen once. Sequenced input: naive CD4+ T cells from blood. These receptors were taken from a woman aged 40 to 50 in good health.

The chain couples TRBV6-5 to TRBJ2-5, with D tentatively TRBD2 (5 bases). CDR1 MNHEY and CDR2 SVGAGI come from the germline V gene. The V end was cut by 7 bases, the J end by 0 bases, with 12 bases between. This CDR3 region has 14 residues. CDR3 loop: CASKRREYQETQYF. CDR3 DNA sequence: TGTGCCAGCAAACGAAGGGAGTACCAAGAGACCCAGTACTTC.

The chain is built from TRBV6-1 and TRBJ1-2; D is uncertain. The V gene's germline CDR1 is MNHNS and CDR2 SASEGT. The CDR3 covers 15 residues. Trimming left V 6 bases short and J 0 bases short, with 14 bases between. The CDR3 region is CASSEGPSSNYGYTF. The CDR3 DNA reads as TGTGCCAGCAGCGAGGGCCCCTCTTCTAACTATGGCTACACCTTC.

This clone occurred a few times. This chain links TRBV19 with TRBJ1-2, with D maybe TRBD1 (6 bases). The germline V gene has CDR1 LNHDA and CDR2 SQIVND (reference sequence). Trimming cost V 10 bases and J 2 bases, with 11 bases left between them. CDR3 length: 12 residues. CDR3 amino acids: CATRGLNYGYTF. In DNA, the CDR3 is TGTGCCACAAGGGGGTTGAACTATGGCTACACCTTC.

Only a few counts were recorded for this clone. The chain is built from TRBV7-9 and TRBJ2-7, with D possibly matching TRBD2 (6 bases). The CDR3 extends over 11 amino acids. V shed 5 bases and J shed 8 bases, with 10 bases lying between them. The V gene's germline CDR1 is SEHNR and CDR2 FQNEAQ (reference sequence). The CDR3 DNA is TGTGCCAGCAGCCGGAGGGAACAGCAGTACTTC. Translated, it gives CASSRREQQYF.

The DNA of the CDR3 is TGCGCCAGCAGCGAGGACAGGGGGCACGGTGAGCAGTTCTTC. Protein: CASSEDRGHGEQFF. The chain links TRBV5-1 to TRBJ2-1; 11 nucleotides agree with TRBD1. The germline V gene has CDR1 SGHRS and CDR2 YFSETQ. J was trimmed by 9 bases and V by 4 bases; bases with no gene match: 6. CDR3 length: 14 amino acids.

This clone was detected a few times. The V and J genes are TRBV15 and TRBJ1-6; D is perhaps TRBD1 (6 bases). The V gene lost 7 bases and the J gene lost 5 bases, with 15 bases spanning the gap. The CDR3 contains 15 residues. Germline V gene data show CDR1 as LNHNV and CDR2 as YYDKDF (reference sequence). CDR3 nucleotides: TGTGCCACCACCCTAGGGGGTCATAATAATTCACCCCTCCACTTT. Translating it yields CATTLGGHNNSPLHF.

This sequence joins TRBV9 and TRBJ2-7, with D possibly TRBD1 on 6 matching bases. V lost 4 bases, J lost 5 bases, and 16 bases lay in between. Per germline, CDR1 SGDLS and CDR2 YYNGEE. The CDR3 sequence is 14 residues long. The CDR3 DNA is TGTGCCAGCAGCCCACCAGGGACAACCCACGAGCAGTACTTC. Protein product: CASSPPGTTHEQYF.

V and J are TRBV7-2 and TRBJ2-1, with D possibly TRBD1 on 5 matching bases. The germline gives CDR1 SGHTA, CDR2 FQGNSA. V lost 5 bases and J lost 6, with 14 bases in between. This CDR3 comprises 14 residues. The CDR3: CASSPRQGANEQFF. The CDR3 DNA reads as TGTGCCAGCAGCCCGCGACAAGGGGCCAATGAGCAGTTCTTC.

This clone has a handful of counts. The V call is TRBV5-1, the J call TRBJ1-5; no reliable D call. Germline values: CDR1 SGHRS, CDR2 YFSETQ. The CDR3 contains 14 residues. Trimming cost V 0 bases and J 3 bases, with 7 bases left between them. The CDR3 coding sequence is TGCGCCAGCAGCTTGGGTCAGGTCAATCAGCCCCAGCATTTT. It yields the protein CASSLGQVNQPQHF.

CDR3 region: CASSFDRSGGPQHF. The DNA for the CDR3 is TGTGCCAGCTCATTCGACAGGTCCGGCGGGCCCCAGCATTTT. The chain has TRBV18 and TRBJ1-5, with a possible D match to TRBD1 (6 bases). Deletions cut 5 bases from V and 9 bases from J, with 17 bases between. Germline assignment: CDR1 KGHSH and CDR2 LQKENI. CDR3 length equals 14 residues.

J is TRBJ2-5 and V is TRBV19; possibly TRBD2 for D (7 bases). This CDR3 region has 16 residues. Germline CDR1 and CDR2: LNHDA and SQIVND (reference sequence). V was trimmed by 6 bases and J by 7 bases, leaving 24 bases between them. The DNA for the CDR3 is TGTGCCAGTAGCCCTTTCGGAGGGGGGGGTGTTGGGACCCAGTACTTC. Residues: CASSPFGGGGVGTQYF.